Each of the 14 T cell receptor beta chains below was sequenced from the same sample in a study of blood T cell repertoires in COVID-19. Here immunoSEQ multiplex PCR was the method, and the copy in TCRdb shows in-frame clones only, minus some. This sample has 100,000 to 130,000 clones, with 70% to 85% found just once. The specimen was peripheral blood. These receptors came from a woman in her thirties or forties with acute or convalescent COVID-19.

The V and J genes are TRBV4-1 and TRBJ2-1, with D possibly being TRBD2 (5 bases). The V end lost 0 bases, the J end lost 10 bases, and 7 bases lay between the germline ends. The CDR3 has 12 residues. Germline V gene lookup returns CDR1 MGHRA and CDR2 YSYEKL. This chain's CDR3 is CASSQEGGEQFF. Written as DNA, the CDR3 is TGCGCCAGCAGCCAAGAAGGCGGGGAGCAGTTCTTC.

This clone has a single count. The V call is TRBV19, the J call TRBJ2-1, with TRBD1 identical over 7 bases. This CDR3 is built from 16 residues. The V gene's germline CDR1 is LNHDA and CDR2 SQIVND (reference sequence). V was clipped by 7 bases and J by 0 bases; unmatched bases: 9. CDR3 in amino acids: CASNRQGWSSYNEQFF. DNA for the CDR3: TGTGCCAGTAACCGACAGGGATGGAGCTCCTACAATGAGCAGTTCTTC.

The V gene is TRBV13, the J gene TRBJ1-6; a possible D gene is TRBD1 (6 bases). CDR3 size: 17 residues. Germline V gene lookup returns CDR1 PRHDT and CDR2 FYEKMQ (reference sequence). The V end was cut by 0 bases, the J end by 5 bases, with 14 bases between. The CDR3 is CASSLGQGHRDNSPLHF. The CDR3 region has the DNA TGTGCCAGCAGCTTAGGCCAGGGTCACAGGGATAATTCACCCCTCCACTTT.

The CDR3 nucleotides read TGTGCCAGCAGTTACGGACTCGGGGGGGGAGATACGCAGTATTTT. Translating it yields CASSYGLGGGDTQYF. The gene calls are TRBV6-5 and TRBJ2-3; 8 nucleotides agree with TRBD2. Germline lookup yields CDR1 MNHEY and CDR2 SVGAGI. The CDR3 contains 15 residues. V shed 2 bases, J shed 5 bases, and the junction held 6 bases outside the gene matches.

This clone was seen at least ten times. The J gene is TRBJ2-5, the V gene TRBV5-5; 9 positions agree with TRBD2. This CDR3 has 16 amino acids. Germline CDR1 reads SGHKS; CDR2 reads YYEKEE (reference sequence). The J segment lost 2 bases and the V segment lost 0 bases, leaving 5 bases of the junction unmatched. The CDR3, as DNA: TGTGCCAGCAGCTTGGATGGCGGGGGGGTACAAGAGACCCAGTACTTC. As protein: CASSLDGGGVQETQYF.

The chain couples TRBV19 to TRBJ1-6; tentatively, D is TRBD1 (5 bases). The CDR3 extends over 13 amino acids. CDR1 is LNHDA, CDR2 SQIVND, per germline (reference sequence). The V end was cut by 6 bases, the J end by 10 bases, with 13 bases between. The CDR3 DNA follows: TGTGCCAGTAGGACAGCGTACGCGTCACCCCTCCACTTT. Translated: CASRTAYASPLHF.

The chain couples TRBV6-5 to TRBJ1-1; 10 positions match TRBD1. The V and J ends lost 7 bases and 7 bases, in that order; junction bases with no gene match: 9. This CDR3 has 14 amino acids. Germline loops: CDR1 MNHEY, CDR2 SVGAGI. Here the CDR3 DNA reads TGTGCCAGCACCGACAGGGGGCGCGAGGGTGAAGCTTTCTTT. Protein product: CASTDRGREGEAFF.

J is TRBJ2-7 and V is TRBV29-1; 10 nucleotides match TRBD2. This CDR3 is built from 14 residues. With 7 bases clipped from V and 2 bases from J, the junction kept 8 bases outside the gene matches. Germline V gives CDR1 SQVTM, CDR2 ANQGSEA. CDR3 nucleotide sequence: TGCAGCGCCCTGACTAGCGGGCCTGCCTACGAGCAGTACTTC. Its translation: CSALTSGPAYEQYF.

V is TRBV7-9 and J is TRBJ2-5; the D gene is possibly TRBD1 (6 bases). V was clipped by 6 bases and J by 0 bases, with 14 bases between them. In germline, CDR1 is SEHNR, CDR2 FQNEAQ (reference sequence). This CDR3 is built from 15 residues. The CDR3 DNA is TGTGCCAGCAGTAGGAATACAGGGAACCAAGAGACCCAGTACTTC. Encoded protein: CASSRNTGNQETQYF.

The gene calls are TRBV5-1 and TRBJ1-1, with D perhaps matching TRBD1 (5 bases). Trimming took 1 base from V and 8 from J, leaving 9 bases between them. This CDR3 spans 12 amino acids. Per the germline V gene, CDR1 is SGHRS and CDR2 is YFSETQ. CDR3 nucleotides: TGCGCCAGCAGCTTGAGTCAGGGAGAAGCTTTCTTT. This gives the protein CASSLSQGEAFF. The full variable domain, in which reference TRBV5-1 and TRBJ1-1 provide the parts outside the CDR3, is KAGVTQTPRYLIKTRGQQVTLSCSPISGHRSVSWYQQTPGQGLQFLFEYFSETQRNKGNFPGRFSGRQFSNSRSEMNVSTLELGDSALYLCASSLSQGEAFFGQGTRLTVV.

The chain combines TRBV6-5 with TRBJ1-3; 11 nucleotides align to TRBD1. This CDR3 is built from 16 residues. Per germline, CDR1 MNHEY and CDR2 SVGAGI. The V and J ends lost 4 bases and 3 bases, in that order; junction bases with no gene match: 5. The CDR3 DNA sequence: TGTGCCAGCAGTTCTCCGGACAGGGGGCATGGAAACACCATATATTTT. Its translation is CASSSPDRGHGNTIYF.

The count of this clone is one. V usage is TRBV24-1 and J usage is TRBJ2-2; D ambiguous. Germline V gene data show CDR1 as KGHDR and CDR2 as SFDVKD. Trimming took 9 bases from V and 5 from J, leaving 12 bases between them. The CDR3 spans 13 residues. The CDR3 sequence is CATWSRATGELFF. The DNA for the CDR3 is TGTGCCACCTGGAGTCGTGCGACCGGGGAGCTGTTTTTT.

CDR3 amino acids: CASSTSPTVTETQYF. The CDR3 DNA reads as TGTGCCAGCAGCACCAGTCCAACCGTTACAGAGACCCAGTACTTC. This chain connects TRBV9 to TRBJ2-5; no firm D call. Germline loops: CDR1 SGDLS, CDR2 YYNGEE. This CDR3 is built from 15 residues. Trimming shortened V by 4 bases and J by 4 bases, and 17 bases separated the two germline ends.

The chain uses TRBV3-1 (or the pseudogene TRBV3-2) and TRBJ2-3; D is perhaps TRBD2 (7 bases). The CDR3 loop spans 18 amino acids. Germline lookup yields CDR1 LGHDT and CDR2 YNNKEL (reference sequence). V lost 1 base to trimming and J lost 4 bases, with 21 bases between them. The CDR3 here is CASSQAEGGANEPDTQYF. The CDR3 DNA is TGTGCCAGCAGCCAAGCTGAGGGGGGGGCCAATGAACCAGATACGCAGTATTTT.